The 32 T cell receptor beta chains below were found in one sample sequenced in a study of T cells in Graves' hyperthyroidism and ophthalmopathy. Amplification targeted TCR beta CDR3 regions from RNA transcripts. Researchers ran a first-round RT-PCR on the TCR CDR3 using the HTBI primer set. TCRdb independently ran MiXCR on the multiplex PCR reads; one entry per CDR3 protein. The sample lists a few hundred thousand distinct CDR3 sequences; about 15% were seen once. The sequenced sample consisted of blood. Receptor source: a woman aged 25 to 39 with Graves' hyperthyroidism.

About this clonotype itself: The junction departs from germline at one end; a sequencing error may be responsible. The V and J genes are TRBV5-6 and TRBJ2-1; maybe TRBD2 (7 bases). Germline V gives CDR1 SGHDT, CDR2 YYEEEE. This CDR3 has 13 amino acids. CDR3 nucleotides: TGTGCCAGCAGCCTTCGGGGGGACAATGAGCAGTCCTTC. It encodes CASSLRGDNEQSF. Complete variable domain (other parts from reference TRBV5-6 and TRBJ2-1): DAGVTQSPTHLIKTRGQQVTLRCSPKSGHDTVSWYQQALGQGPQFIFQYYEEEERQRGNFPDRFSGHQFPNYSSELNVNALLLGDSALYLCASSLRGDNEQSFGPGTRLTVL.

As regards this clonotype: A much more abundant neighbour one base away suggests this may be a read error. J is TRBJ2-1 and V is TRBV7-2; D call uncertain. The CDR3 runs to 16 residues. V lost 1 base and J 5 bases, leaving 15 bases between the germline ends. Germline lookup yields CDR1 SGHTA and CDR2 FQGNSA. In DNA, the CDR3 is TGTGCCAGCAGCTTAGGGGTGGGCCTTAGCCACAATGAGCAGTTCTTC. Its protein product is CASSLGVGLSHNEQFF.

The V call is TRBV5-8, the J call TRBJ2-1, with D tentatively TRBD1 or TRBD2 (5 bases each). The DNA end is more similar to TRBJ2-7, so the J call may be wrong. CDR1 SGHTS and CDR2 YDEGEE come from the germline V gene. This CDR3 is 15 amino acids long. The CDR3 reads CASRTSGRLYNEQYF. CDR3 DNA sequence: TGTGCCAGCAGAACGTCGGGACGGCTGTACAATGAGCAGTACTTC.

This clonotype was seen a few times. The chain links TRBV30 to TRBJ2-7; 8 nucleotides line up with TRBD1. Germline V lookup: CDR1 GTSNPN, CDR2 SVGIG (reference sequence). Trimming at V came to 2 bases and at J to 2 bases, leaving 8 bases not matched to a gene. There are 15 residues in the CDR3. In nucleotides, the CDR3 is TGTGCCTGGAGTAAAAGGACAGGGATCACCTACGAGCAGTACTTC. Its protein is CAWSKRTGITYEQYF.

To note about this clonotype: Possible read error: a much larger clone is one base away. This sequence joins TRBV27 and TRBJ2-5; the D gene is possibly TRBD1 (6 bases). The germline V gene encodes CDR1 MNHEY and CDR2 SMNVEV (reference sequence). The CDR3 sequence is 15 residues long. Here the CDR3 reads CASGLSGDTEETQYF. CDR3 DNA sequence: TGTGCCAGCGGTTTATCAGGGGACACTGAAGAGACCCAGTACTTC.

This clonotype was detected many times. The chain has TRBV20-1 and TRBJ2-1, with D hard to call. Germline CDR1 and CDR2: DFQATT and SNEGSKA (reference sequence). The CDR3 extends over 14 amino acids. The V and J ends lost 5 bases and 4 bases respectively, with 15 bases between them. The CDR3 nucleotides read TGCAGTGCTGCTTTGAGCGAGAGATACAATGAGCAGTTCTTC. Amino acid sequence: CSAALSERYNEQFF.

This clonotype was detected many times. This sequence joins TRBV30 and TRBJ2-1; a weak D match, TRBD1 (5 bases). The CDR3 runs to 12 residues. CDR1 is GTSNPN and CDR2 is SVGIG in the germline V gene (reference sequence). Trimming took 2 bases from V and 5 from J, leaving 7 bases between them. The CDR3 reads CAWSPTDNEQFF. CDR3 in DNA: TGTGCCTGGAGTCCGACAGACAATGAGCAGTTCTTC. Drawing the rest from reference TRBV30 and TRBJ2-1, the complete variable domain is SQTIHQWPATLVQPVGSPLSLECTVEGTSNPNLYWYRQAAGRGLQLLFYSVGIGQISSEVPQNLSASRPQDRQFILSSKKLLLSDSGFYLCAWSPTDNEQFFGPGTRLTVL.

This clonotype occurred many times. The chain combines TRBV5-6 with TRBJ2-7, with D unclear. CDR3 length: 13 amino acids. Deletions cut 2 bases from V and 3 bases from J, with 9 bases between. Germline-derived CDR1 and CDR2 are SGHDT and YYEEEE. DNA of the CDR3: TGTGCCAGCAGCTTATCACTGATCTACGAGCAGTACTTC. It encodes CASSLSLIYEQYF. The variable domain in full, completed from reference TRBV5-6 and TRBJ2-7, reads DAGVTQSPTHLIKTRGQQVTLRCSPKSGHDTVSWYQQALGQGPQFIFQYYEEEERQRGNFPDRFSGHQFPNYSSELNVNALLLGDSALYLCASSLSLIYEQYFGPGTRLTVT.

Regarding this clonotype: This may come from a read error, since a much larger clone is one base off. The rearrangement uses TRBV2 and TRBJ2-7; D is perhaps TRBD1 (6 bases). The CDR3 extends over 13 amino acids. Germline loops: CDR1 SNHLY, CDR2 FYNNEI. The CDR3 nucleotides read TGTGCCAGCACCCCACAGGGATCCTACGGGCAGTACTTC. Its protein product is CASTPQGSYGQYF. Full variable domain (rest looked up from reference TRBV2 and TRBJ2-7): EPEVTQTPSHQVTQMGQEVILRCVPISNHLYFYWYRQILGQKVEFLVSFYNNEISEKSEIFDDQFSVERPDGSNFTLKIRSTKLEDSAMYFCASTPQGSYGQYFGPGTRLTVT.

This clonotype appeared many times. The rearrangement links TRBV10-3 to TRBJ1-5; 10 bases match TRBD1. The CDR3 is 15 residues long. With 2 bases clipped from V and 4 bases from J, the junction kept 2 bases outside the gene matches. Germline V gives CDR1 ENHRY, CDR2 SYGVKD. CDR3 region: CAISEGTGENQPQHF. The DNA of the CDR3 is TGTGCCATCAGTGAGGGGACAGGGGAGAATCAGCCCCAGCATTTT.

This clonotype was counted many times. The V gene is TRBV28, the J gene TRBJ2-7; D is perhaps TRBD1 or TRBD2 (5 bases each). Germline lookup yields CDR1 MDHEN and CDR2 SYDVKM. This CDR3 has 15 residues. V shed 3 bases and J shed 4 bases, with 16 bases lying between them. CDR3 coding DNA: TGTGCCAGCAGTTTCATCAGTAGGGACGGTTACGAGCAGTACTTC. Translation gives CASSFISRDGYEQYF.

V and J are TRBV5-5 and TRBJ1-3; D is unresolved. The CDR3 is 16 residues long. V was cut by 2 bases and J by 0 bases, with 12 bases left in between. Germline CDR1 SGHKS, CDR2 YYEKEE (reference sequence). CDR3: CASSFGGLSSGNTIYF. The CDR3 DNA reads as TGTGCCAGCAGCTTCGGTGGCCTCAGCTCTGGAAACACCATATATTTT.

CDR3: CASSYSSRGQTSYEQYF. The CDR3 nucleotides are TGTGCCAGCAGTTACTCGTCTCGGGGACAGACCTCCTACGAGCAGTACTTC. V gene TRBV6-2 or TRBV6-3 combines with J gene TRBJ2-7; TRBD1 aligns across 7 bases. CDR1 is MNHEY and CDR2 is SVGEGT in the germline V gene. V dropped 0 bases and J dropped 0; count of bases not matched to a gene: 8. The CDR3 loop spans 17 amino acids.

About this clonotype: The CDR3 does not end in the conserved phenylalanine or tryptophan, so this is likely a read error. The chain uses TRBV6-1 and TRBJ1-1; 11 bases align to TRBD1. Trimming at V came to 6 bases and at J to 8 bases, leaving 11 bases not matched to a gene. The CDR3 consists of 15 residues. Germline-derived CDR1 and CDR2 are MNHNS and SASEGT. In nucleotides, the CDR3 is TGTGCCAGCAGATCCGCCGGGACAGGGGGAATAGAAGCTTTCCTT. Its protein product is CASRSAGTGGIEAFL.

The sample holds many counts of this clonotype. The chain couples TRBV3-1 to TRBJ1-4; D is undetermined. The ends were cut back, 3 bases at V and 0 bases at J, with 5 bases in the middle. The CDR3 is 14 residues long. Germline V CDR1 and CDR2: LGHDT, YNNKEL (reference sequence). CDR3 loop: CASSHRTTNEKLFF. In DNA, the CDR3 is TGTGCCAGCAGCCACAGGACAACTAATGAAAAACTGTTTTTT.

This clonotype was counted at least ten times. The CDR3 DNA reads TGTGCCAGCAGAGCGGGACGGATTAGCGGGCACGGCTCCTACGAGCAGTACTTC. Amino acids: CASRAGRISGHGSYEQYF. The chain recombines TRBV16 with TRBJ2-7, with 7 bases aligning to TRBD2. Losses at the gene ends were 6 bases for V and 0 bases for J; bases not matched to a gene: 17. The germline V gene has CDR1 KGHSY and CDR2 FQNENV. The CDR3 is made up of 18 amino acids. The full variable domain, with the rest looked up from reference TRBV16 and TRBJ2-7, is GEEVAQTPKHLVRGEGQKAKLYCAPIKGHSYVFWYQQVLKNEFKFLISFQNENVFDETGMPKERFSAKCLPNSPCSLEIQATKLEDSAVYFCASRAGRISGHGSYEQYFGPGTRLTVT.

As regards this clonotype: A much more abundant neighbour one base away suggests this may be a read error. The chain carries TRBV28 and TRBJ2-1; D possibly corresponds to TRBD2 (5 bases). V was shortened by 4 bases and J by 7 bases, with 14 bases between the two germline ends. The CDR3 has 14 residues. Germline V lookup: CDR1 MDHEN, CDR2 SYDVKM. DNA for the CDR3: TGTGCCAGCAGTTCCCCACAGAGGGCTAATGAGCAGTTCTTC. It specifies CASSSPQRANEQFF.

This clonotype was observed many times. This rearrangement joins TRBV10-2 to TRBJ2-1, with 8 bases identical to TRBD2. V was pared by 5 bases and J by 6 bases, with 12 bases of the junction left unmatched. The V gene's germline CDR1 is WSHSY and CDR2 SAAADI. The CDR3 runs to 16 residues. Here the CDR3 reads CASSTGLAGLVNEQFF. CDR3 nucleotides: TGCGCCAGCAGTACCGGACTAGCCGGGTTGGTCAATGAGCAGTTCTTC.

This clonotype was detected many times. The chain uses TRBV7-3 and TRBJ1-1; D is uncertain. The CDR3 is 13 amino acids. Trimming cost V 2 bases and J 1 base, with 5 bases left between them. Germline V gene lookup returns CDR1 SGHTA and CDR2 FQGTGA. Here the CDR3 reads CASSLHPNTEAFF. The CDR3 DNA follows: TGTGCCAGCAGCTTACATCCGAACACTGAAGCTTTCTTT. Full variable domain (missing parts from reference TRBV7-3 and TRBJ1-1): GAGVSQTPSNKVTEKGKYVELRCDPISGHTALYWYRQSLGQGPEFLIYFQGTGAADDSGLPNDRFFAVRPEGSVSTLKIQRTERGDSAVYLCASSLHPNTEAFFGQGTRLTVV.

This clonotype was seen at least ten times. The chain joins TRBV18 to TRBJ2-5; weak D call: TRBD1 (6 bases). Trimming removed 8 bases at V and 5 bases at J, with 15 bases between. The CDR3 is 13 residues long. Germline V gene lookup returns CDR1 KGHSH and CDR2 LQKENI. In nucleotides, the CDR3 is TGTGCCAGCAGCCCACAGGGTCGGGAGACCCAGTACTTC. Protein: CASSPQGRETQYF.

This clonotype was seen a few times. The V gene is TRBV4-3, the J gene TRBJ2-6, with 8 nucleotides matching TRBD2. With V trimmed by 4 bases and J by 3 bases, 2 bases remained unmatched. This CDR3 region has 15 residues. From germline, CDR1 is LGHNA and CDR2 YSLEER. The CDR3 coding sequence is TGCGCCAGCAGCCCCGGGAGGGGTGGGGCCAACGTCCTGACTTTC. Protein product: CASSPGRGGANVLTF.

J is TRBJ1-5 and V is TRBV6-2 or TRBV6-3, with a weak D call TRBD1 (5 bases). Germline V lookup: CDR1 MNHEY, CDR2 SVGEGT. This CDR3 contains 14 residues. V shed 6 bases and J shed 3 bases, with 12 bases lying between them. The CDR3 is CASRLGRDNQPQHF. The DNA of the CDR3 is TGTGCCAGCAGGCTGGGACGGGACAATCAGCCCCAGCATTTT.

Ten or more counts support this clonotype. The rearrangement joins TRBV7-2 to TRBJ1-2; 7 positions match TRBD1. Germline CDR1 is SGHTA and CDR2 is FQGNSA. The CDR3 runs 14 residues. The J segment lost 6 bases and the V segment lost 1 base, leaving 5 bases of the junction unmatched. DNA of the CDR3: TGTGCCAGCAGCTTAGTAGGGGGCACCGATGGCTACACCTTC. It translates to CASSLVGGTDGYTF.

The chain carries TRBV20-1 and TRBJ1-4; 9 bases agree with TRBD1. Germline assignment: CDR1 DFQATT and CDR2 SNEGSKA (reference sequence). CDR3 length: 15 amino acids. The trim removed 4 bases at V and 8 bases at J, leaving 11 bases unmatched. The CDR3 here is CSATYPGTGNEKLFF. The CDR3 coding sequence is TGCAGTGCTACGTACCCCGGGACAGGGAACGAAAAACTGTTTTTT.

This clonotype was detected only a few times. The chain employs TRBV30 and TRBJ2-3, with TRBD1 identical over 9 bases. CDR3 length: 16 residues. The junction had 7 bases not matched to a gene; V was cut back by 0 bases and J by 3 bases. CDR1 and CDR2 from the germline V gene are GTSNPN and SVGIG (reference sequence). For the CDR3, the DNA is TGTGCCTGGAGTGTACCGGGACAGGGAATGACAGATACGCAGTATTTT. It codes for CAWSVPGQGMTDTQYF.

Only a few counts were recorded for this clonotype. The rearrangement uses TRBV4-1 and TRBJ2-1, with D tentatively TRBD1 (5 bases). This CDR3 comprises 16 residues. V was cut by 1 base and J by 3 bases, with 13 bases left in between. Germline CDR1 is MGHRA and CDR2 is YSYEKL. The CDR3 region is CASSQAIRAFYNEQFF. DNA for the CDR3: TGCGCCAGCAGCCAAGCTATCAGGGCCTTCTACAATGAGCAGTTCTTC.

V gene TRBV29-1 combines with J gene TRBJ1-5, with no clear D. The V gene lost 6 bases and the J gene lost 3 bases, with 12 bases spanning the gap. The CDR3 is 13 amino acids. The V gene's germline CDR1 is SQVTM and CDR2 ANQGSEA. The CDR3 region is CSVVVSLNQPQHF. As DNA, the CDR3 is TGCAGCGTGGTGGTGAGTCTCAATCAGCCCCAGCATTTT.

A word on this clonotype: Possible read error: a much larger clone is one base away. J is TRBJ2-5 and V is TRBV20-1; D remains unclear. With the DNA end fitting TRBJ2-1 better, the J assignment may be wrong. Germline CDR1 DFQATT, CDR2 SNEGSKA (reference sequence). The CDR3 length is 12 residues. The CDR3 here is CSARARYETQFF. The DNA of the CDR3 is TGCAGTGCTAGAGCCAGATATGAGACCCAGTTCTTC.

In this sample, this clonotype turned up many times. This chain uses TRBV29-1 with TRBJ2-3; weak D call: TRBD2 (6 bases). V was cut by 4 bases and J by 4 bases, with 12 bases left in between. Germline CDR1 is SQVTM and CDR2 is ANQGSEA. CDR3 length equals 13 residues. The CDR3 nucleotides are TGCAGCGTTGGCACCGGGAGTCCAGATACGCAGTATTTT. Protein product: CSVGTGSPDTQYF.

This clonotype was recorded many times. The chain recombines TRBV5-4 with TRBJ2-3; TRBD1 matches at 7 bases. The CDR3 extends over 16 amino acids. Germline values: CDR1 SGHNT, CDR2 YYREEE (reference sequence). The J segment lost 0 bases and the V segment lost 3 bases, leaving 7 bases of the junction unmatched. In nucleotides, the CDR3 is TGTGCCAGCAGCTCTGACAGGGATGCTAGCACAGATACGCAGTATTTT. This encodes CASSSDRDASTDTQYF.

This clonotype came up many times. The rearrangement uses TRBV30 and TRBJ2-1, with 13 bases fitting TRBD2. Germline V CDR1 and CDR2: GTSNPN, SVGIG (reference sequence). CDR3 length: 18 amino acids. Trimming at V came to 0 bases and at J to 8 bases, leaving 13 bases not matched to a gene. The CDR3 here is CAWSVPYAGTSGKHEQFF. Written as DNA, the CDR3 is TGTGCCTGGAGTGTACCCTATGCCGGGACTAGCGGGAAGCATGAGCAGTTCTTC.

The chain couples TRBV5-1 to TRBJ1-1; D is unclear. The CDR3 is made up of 14 amino acids. Per the germline V gene, CDR1 is SGHRS and CDR2 is YFSETQ. V lost 0 bases, J lost 0 bases, and 6 bases lay in between. The CDR3, as DNA: TGCGCCAGCAGCTTGGATGTAATGAACACTGAAGCTTTCTTT. This encodes CASSLDVMNTEAFF.